This T cell receptor (beta chain) was captured by sequencing in a study of a mutant IDH1 vaccine in newly diagnosed glioma. V was shortened by 2 bases and J by 5 bases, with 15 bases between the two germline ends. The CDR3 totals 15 residues. Germline CDR1 is KGHSH and CDR2 is LQKENI. Points on this clone: The antigen is undetermined.

The table came from immunoSEQ multiplex PCR; TCRdb's copy has only in-frame clones and leaves some out. The sample comprises about 69,000 clones, about 87% of which are singletons, and approximately 2% rests with the top ten. Time point specified: week 35, safety follow-up. With topical imiquimod, each dose of the vaccine consisted of 300 ug of mutant IDH1 20-mer peptide. The chain is built from TRBV18 and TRBJ2-5; the D gene is possibly TRBD1 (6 bases). The receptor comes from a man aged 25 to 45 with glioma. This sample comprised PBMCs, obtained from a glioma patient whose treatment included an IDH1 peptide vaccine. CDR3 sequence reads: CASSPNTGNGETQYF. The CDR3 region has the DNA TGTGCCAGCTCACCAAACACAGGGAATGGGGAGACCCAGTACTTC.